This section outlines one T cell receptor beta chain sequence together with its context. Its antigen remains unidentified. This CDR3 has 15 residues. The V segment lost 1 base and the J segment 6 bases; nucleotides outside the gene matches: 7. The source of the sample is a study of T cells in Graves' hyperthyroidism and ophthalmopathy. Study conclusions and caveats: Most clonotypes expanded in thyroid above 0.001 were likewise present in blood.

Amplified TCR beta CDR3 regions came from RNA transcripts. Initially, a first-round RT-PCR of the TCR CDR3 employed the HTBI primer set. TCRdb ran MiXCR on the multiplex PCR reads and lists one entry per CDR3 protein. Altogether about 480,000 distinct CDR3 sequences are present, roughly an eighth being singletons, with the ten largest covering about a sixth. The sample was blood. The chain is built from TRBV12-3 or TRBV12-4 and TRBJ2-3, with 7 bases fitting TRBD1. The source is a woman between 18 and 30 years old with Graves' hyperthyroidism. CDR3 DNA: TGTGCCAGCAGTTTAGAGACAGGGTTTGTGGATACGCAGTATTTT. Translation gives CASSLETGFVDTQYF.